Given below is one TCR beta chain in context. The sample belongs to a study of T cell changes during pregnancy in multiple sclerosis. Germline lookup yields CDR1 KGHSH and CDR2 LQKENI. CDR3 length: 20 residues. V gave up 3 bases and J gave up 5 bases; unmatched junction bases: 16. TCRdb's copy holds only in-frame clones and misses some; the assay was immunoSEQ multiplex PCR. The sample lists approximately 100,000 clones; around 93% were seen once. This chain uses TRBV18 with TRBJ2-1; 13 positions match TRBD2. This clonotype was sampled from a female donor with multiple sclerosis, enrolled in a pregnancy study. The sample here was peripheral blood, taken after pregnancy. CDR3 nucleotide sequence: TGTGCCAGCTCACCGCTACTAGCGGGGGGGTTCCGGTCGGACAACAATGAGCAGTTCTTC. Residues: CASSPLLAGGFRSDNNEQFF.